The 5 T cell receptor beta chains presented below share a single source sample, sequenced in a study of T cells in Graves' hyperthyroidism and ophthalmopathy (dated by TCRdb to between 2017 and 2020). Library preparation used multiplex PCR. The sequencer was an Illumina HiSeq 2000. Amplification of TCR beta CDR3 regions was carried out from RNA transcripts. The TCR CDR3 was subjected to a first round of RT-PCR using the HTBI primer set and the Qiagen OneStep RT-PCR kit. TCRdb reprocessed the public reads (quality trimming at Q25 with fastp, clone calling with MiXCR) and kept in-frame beta chains. Each CDR3 protein appears once, grouped with its most common genes and DNA. The sample profile shows about 400,000 distinct CDR3 sequences; more than 12% of them were found once. Jointly, the top ten make up about 30% of the sample. Sequencing input: blood. Every receptor here comes from a woman aged 30 to 39 with Graves' hyperthyroidism.

This clonotype showed up many times. The genes are TRBV12-3 or TRBV12-4 and TRBJ2-3; a possible D gene is TRBD2 (6 bases). V dropped 7 bases and J dropped 5 bases, with 19 bases sitting between them. This CDR3 region has 15 residues. This CDR3 is CASTYLPGAKDTQYF. In DNA, the CDR3 is TGTGCCAGCACCTACTTGCCGGGAGCGAAAGATACGCAGTATTTT.

On this clonotype: A much larger clone differs from this one at a single base, so this may be a read error. The genes are TRBV28 and TRBJ2-7, with D tentatively TRBD2 (6 bases). Germline loops: CDR1 MDHEN, CDR2 SYDVKM. CDR3 size: 14 residues. CDR3 coding DNA: TGTGCCAGCACCCGGAGGGGCTCTCCCTACGAGAAGTACTTC. It translates to CASTRRGSPYEKYF.

The CDR3 DNA sequence: TGTGCCAGCAGCCTCGCAGGGTTATCTGGAAACACCATATATTTT. Translating it yields CASSLAGLSGNTIYF. This rearrangement joins TRBV7-9 to TRBJ1-3, with D maybe TRBD1 (5 bases). Germline V gene sequence: CDR1 SEHNR, CDR2 FQNEAQ (reference sequence). The ends were cut back, 5 bases at V and 1 base at J, with 12 bases in the middle. CDR3 length equals 15 residues. Variable domain in full (rest from reference TRBV7-9 and TRBJ1-3): DTGVSQNPRHKITKRGQNVTFRCDPISEHNRLYWYRQTLGQGPEFLTYFQNEAQLEKSRLLSDRFSAERPKGSFSTLEIQRTEQGDSAMYLCASSLAGLSGNTIYFGEGSWLTVV.

In its sample, this clonotype was seen many times. The chain links TRBV27 to TRBJ2-3; 8 bases align to TRBD1. The CDR3 totals 15 residues. Germline V gene lookup returns CDR1 MNHEY and CDR2 SMNVEV (reference sequence). The trim removed 5 bases at V and 5 bases at J, leaving 9 bases unmatched. The CDR3, as DNA: TGTGCCAGCAGTGCAGGGGGCGCAGGCGTAGATACGCAGTATTTT. It yields the protein CASSAGGAGVDTQYF.

The genes are TRBV12-3 or TRBV12-4 and TRBJ2-1; D may be TRBD1 (5 bases). The CDR3 has 13 amino acids. The V end was cut by 6 bases, the J end by 9 bases, with 15 bases between. This CDR3 is CASRIDPQGEQFF. The CDR3 region has the DNA TGTGCCAGCAGGATAGACCCCCAGGGTGAGCAGTTCTTC.